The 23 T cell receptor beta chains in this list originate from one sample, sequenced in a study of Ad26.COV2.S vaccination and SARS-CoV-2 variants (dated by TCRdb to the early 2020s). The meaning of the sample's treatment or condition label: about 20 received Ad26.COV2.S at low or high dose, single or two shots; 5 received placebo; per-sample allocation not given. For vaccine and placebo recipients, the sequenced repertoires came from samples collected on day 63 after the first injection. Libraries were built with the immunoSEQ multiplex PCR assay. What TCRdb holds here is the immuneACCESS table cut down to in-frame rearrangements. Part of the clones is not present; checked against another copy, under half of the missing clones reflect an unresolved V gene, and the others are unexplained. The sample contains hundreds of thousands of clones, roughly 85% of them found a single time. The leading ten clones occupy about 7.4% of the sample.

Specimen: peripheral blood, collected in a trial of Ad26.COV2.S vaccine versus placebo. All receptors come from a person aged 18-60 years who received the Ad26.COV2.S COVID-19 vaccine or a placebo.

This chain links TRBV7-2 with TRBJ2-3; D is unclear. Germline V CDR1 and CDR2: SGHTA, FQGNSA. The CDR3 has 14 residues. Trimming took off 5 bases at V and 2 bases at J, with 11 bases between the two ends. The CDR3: CASSPARVTDTQYF. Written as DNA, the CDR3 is TGTGCCAGCAGCCCCGCAAGAGTCACAGATACGCAGTATTTT.

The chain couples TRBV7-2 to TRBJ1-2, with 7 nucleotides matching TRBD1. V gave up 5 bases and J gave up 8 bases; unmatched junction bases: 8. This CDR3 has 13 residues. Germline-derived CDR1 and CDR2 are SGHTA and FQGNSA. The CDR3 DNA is TGTGCCAGCAGCACACGACAGGGCCTGGGCTACACCTTC. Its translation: CASSTRQGLGYTF.

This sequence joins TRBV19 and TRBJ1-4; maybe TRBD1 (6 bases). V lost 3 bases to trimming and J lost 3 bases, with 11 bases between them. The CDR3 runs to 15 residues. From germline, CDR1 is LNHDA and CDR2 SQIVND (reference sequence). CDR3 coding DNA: TGTGCCAGTAGTATCGCGACAGGCCCTAATGAAAAACTGTTTTTT. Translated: CASSIATGPNEKLFF. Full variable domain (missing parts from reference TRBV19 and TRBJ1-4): DGGITQSPKYLFRKEGQNVTLSCEQNLNHDAMYWYRQDPGQGLRLIYYSQIVNDFQKGDIAEGYSVSREKKESFPLTVTSAQKNPTAFYLCASSIATGPNEKLFFGSGTQLSVL.

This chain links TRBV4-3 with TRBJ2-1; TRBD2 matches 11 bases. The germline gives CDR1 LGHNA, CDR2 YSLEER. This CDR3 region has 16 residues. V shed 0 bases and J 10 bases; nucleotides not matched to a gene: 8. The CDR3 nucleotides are TGCGCCAGCAGCCAAGATCGCCTAGCGGGGGGATCGGAGCAGTTCTTC. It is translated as CASSQDRLAGGSEQFF.

The CDR3 is CASSLIRGDVYNEQFF. Here the CDR3 DNA reads TGTGCCAGCAGCTTGATTCGGGGGGACGTCTACAATGAGCAGTTCTTC. This chain connects TRBV5-6 to TRBJ2-1; 7 bases are shared with TRBD2. V gave up 1 base and J gave up 3 bases; unmatched junction bases: 7. CDR3 length equals 16 residues. Germline CDR1 reads SGHDT; CDR2 reads YYEEEE.

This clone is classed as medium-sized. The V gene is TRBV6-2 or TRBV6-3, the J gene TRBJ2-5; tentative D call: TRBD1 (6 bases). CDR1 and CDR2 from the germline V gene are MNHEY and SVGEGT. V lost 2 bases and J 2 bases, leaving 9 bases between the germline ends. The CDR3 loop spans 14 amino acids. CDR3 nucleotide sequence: TGTGCCAGCAGTTACCGGGACATTCAAGAGACCCAGTACTTC. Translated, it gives CASSYRDIQETQYF.

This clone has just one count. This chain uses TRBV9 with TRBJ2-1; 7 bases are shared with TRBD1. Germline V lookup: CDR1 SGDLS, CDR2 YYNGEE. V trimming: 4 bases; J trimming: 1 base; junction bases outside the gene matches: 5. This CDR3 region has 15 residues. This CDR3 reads CASSKTGRSYNEQFF. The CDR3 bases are TGTGCCAGCAGCAAGACAGGGCGATCCTACAATGAGCAGTTCTTC.

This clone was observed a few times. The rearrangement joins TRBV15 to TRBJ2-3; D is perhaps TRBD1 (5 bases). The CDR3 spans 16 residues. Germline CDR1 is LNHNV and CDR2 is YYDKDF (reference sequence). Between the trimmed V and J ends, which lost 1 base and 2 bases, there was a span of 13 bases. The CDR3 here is CATSRVLGADTDTQYF. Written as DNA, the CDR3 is TGTGCCACCAGCAGAGTTCTAGGGGCAGACACAGATACGCAGTATTTT.

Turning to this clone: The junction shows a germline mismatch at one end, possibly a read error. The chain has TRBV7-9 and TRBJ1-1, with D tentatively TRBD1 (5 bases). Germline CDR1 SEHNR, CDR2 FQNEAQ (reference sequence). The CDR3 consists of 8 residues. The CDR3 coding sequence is TGTGCCAGCAGCTTGGGGGGCTTT. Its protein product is CASSLGGF.

The CDR3 region is CASSFGAEAFF. Written as DNA, the CDR3 is TGTGCCAGCAGCTTCGGGGCTGAAGCTTTCTTT. The chain joins TRBV7-9 to TRBJ1-1; D is uncertain. The CDR3 sequence is 11 residues long. The V end was cut by 3 bases, the J end by 6 bases, with 5 bases between. The V gene's germline CDR1 is SEHNR and CDR2 FQNEAQ (reference sequence).

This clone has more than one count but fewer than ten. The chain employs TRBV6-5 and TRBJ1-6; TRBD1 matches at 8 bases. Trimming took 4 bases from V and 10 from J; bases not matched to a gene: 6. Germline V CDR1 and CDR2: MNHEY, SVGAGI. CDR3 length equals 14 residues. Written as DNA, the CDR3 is TGTGCCAGCAGTTTTGACAGGGGACAATCACCCCTCCACTTT. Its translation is CASSFDRGQSPLHF.

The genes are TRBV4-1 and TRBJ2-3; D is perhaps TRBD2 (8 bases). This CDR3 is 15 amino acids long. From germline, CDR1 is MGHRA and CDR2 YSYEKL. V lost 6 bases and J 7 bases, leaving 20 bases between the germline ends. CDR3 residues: CASRSLTGGGHTQYF. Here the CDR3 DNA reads TGCGCCAGCAGGTCATTAACGGGAGGGGGCCATACGCAGTATTTT.

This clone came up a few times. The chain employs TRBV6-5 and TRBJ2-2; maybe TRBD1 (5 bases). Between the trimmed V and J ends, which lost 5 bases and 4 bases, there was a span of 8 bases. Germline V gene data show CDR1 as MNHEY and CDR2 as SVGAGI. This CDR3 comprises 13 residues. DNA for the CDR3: TGTGCCAGCAGTCGCGACAGCACCGGGGAGCTGTTTTTT. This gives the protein CASSRDSTGELFF.

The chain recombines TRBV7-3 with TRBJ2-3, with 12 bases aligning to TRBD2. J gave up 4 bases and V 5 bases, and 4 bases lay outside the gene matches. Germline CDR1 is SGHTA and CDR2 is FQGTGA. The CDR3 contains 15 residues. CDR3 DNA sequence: TGTGCCAGCAGCCGACTAGCGGGGGAGCCAGATACGCAGTATTTT. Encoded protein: CASSRLAGEPDTQYF.

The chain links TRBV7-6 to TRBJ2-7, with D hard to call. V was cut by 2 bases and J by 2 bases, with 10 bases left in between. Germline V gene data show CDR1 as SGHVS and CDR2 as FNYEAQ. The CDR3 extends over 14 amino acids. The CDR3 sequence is CASSLSTDTYEQYF. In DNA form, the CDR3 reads TGTGCCAGCAGCTTAAGTACCGACACCTACGAGCAGTACTTC.

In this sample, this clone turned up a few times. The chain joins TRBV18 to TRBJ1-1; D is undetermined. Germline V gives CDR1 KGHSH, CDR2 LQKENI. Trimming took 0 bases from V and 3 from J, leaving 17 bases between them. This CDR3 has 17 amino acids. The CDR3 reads CASSPPLEDAWDTEAFF. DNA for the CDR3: TGTGCCAGCTCACCACCCTTGGAAGACGCCTGGGACACTGAAGCTTTCTTT.

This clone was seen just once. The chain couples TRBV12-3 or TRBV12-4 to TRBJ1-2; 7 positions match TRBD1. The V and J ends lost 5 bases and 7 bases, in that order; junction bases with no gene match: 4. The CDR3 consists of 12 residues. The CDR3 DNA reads TGTGCCAGCAGTCTTGACAGGGCTGGCTACACCTTC. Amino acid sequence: CASSLDRAGYTF.

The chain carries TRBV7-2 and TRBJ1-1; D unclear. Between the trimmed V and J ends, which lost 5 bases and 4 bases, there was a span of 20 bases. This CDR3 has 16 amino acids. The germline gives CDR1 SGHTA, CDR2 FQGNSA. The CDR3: CASSNTGAFVVTEAFF. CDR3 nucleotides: TGTGCCAGCAGCAACACGGGCGCTTTCGTGGTCACTGAAGCTTTCTTT.

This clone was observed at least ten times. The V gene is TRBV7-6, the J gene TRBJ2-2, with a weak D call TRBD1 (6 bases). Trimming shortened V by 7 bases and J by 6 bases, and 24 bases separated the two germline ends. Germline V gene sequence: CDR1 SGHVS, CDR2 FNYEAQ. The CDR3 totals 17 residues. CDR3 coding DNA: TGTGCCAGCACCCAACGGCCCGCAGGGGAAGTAGCCGGGGAGCTGTTTTTT. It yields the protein CASTQRPAGEVAGELFF. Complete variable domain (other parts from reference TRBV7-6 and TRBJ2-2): GAGVSQSPRYKVTKRGQDVALRCDPISGHVSLYWYRQALGQGPEFLTYFNYEAQQDKSGLPNDRFSAERPEGSISTLTIQRTEQRDSAMYRCASTQRPAGEVAGELFFGEGSRLTVL.

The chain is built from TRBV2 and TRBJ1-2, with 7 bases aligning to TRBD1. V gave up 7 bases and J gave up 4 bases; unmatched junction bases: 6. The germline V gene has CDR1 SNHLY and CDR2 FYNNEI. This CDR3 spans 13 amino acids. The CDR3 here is CASTSDRSYGYTF. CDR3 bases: TGTGCCAGCACCTCGGACAGGAGCTATGGCTACACCTTC.

CDR3 coding DNA: TGTGCCAGCAGCCTGGGACAGCGCACAGATACGCAGTATTTT. Protein: CASSLGQRTDTQYF. V is TRBV9 and J is TRBJ2-3; the match to TRBD1 covers 7 bases. This CDR3 comprises 14 residues. The J segment lost 1 base and the V segment lost 4 bases, leaving 3 bases of the junction unmatched. The germline CDR1 and CDR2 sequences are SGDLS and YYNGEE.

CDR3 DNA: TGTGCCAGCCGCACCCCAGCAGGGGCCTACGAGCAGTACTTC. Its translation is CASRTPAGAYEQYF. The J gene is TRBJ2-7, the V gene TRBV28; possible D gene TRBD1, 6 bases. The CDR3 has 14 residues. V lost 8 bases and J lost 2, with 16 bases in between. Per the germline V gene, CDR1 is MDHEN and CDR2 is SYDVKM. Based on the CDR3 plus reference TRBV28 and TRBJ2-7, the full variable domain is DVKVTQSSRYLVKRTGEKVFLECVQDMDHENMFWYRQDPGLGLRLIYFSYDVKMKEKGDIPEGYSVSREKKERFSLILESASTNQTSMYLCASRTPAGAYEQYFGPGTRLTVT.

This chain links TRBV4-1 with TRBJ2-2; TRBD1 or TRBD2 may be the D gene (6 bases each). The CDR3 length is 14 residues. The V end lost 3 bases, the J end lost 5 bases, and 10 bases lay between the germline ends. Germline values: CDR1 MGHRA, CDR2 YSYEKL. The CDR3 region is CASSHEGGTGELFF. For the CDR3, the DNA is TGCGCCAGCAGCCATGAGGGGGGAACCGGGGAGCTGTTTTTT.